This TCR beta chain was retrieved from a study of OX40 agonist ivuxolimab in advanced cancers. Study-wide context: The patients received ivuxolimab by intravenous route every 2 weeks at 0.01 to 10 mg/kg. Findings and caveats of the study: Some patients without response likewise showed low normalized clonal expansion. Compared with CD4+, CD8+ T cells on average had more expanded clones. Researchers did not establish what antigens the expanded peripheral T cells target.

CDR1 SGHVS and CDR2 FNYEAQ come from the germline V gene. This CDR3 has 15 residues. Trimming took 2 bases from V and 7 from J, leaving 17 bases between them. This clone has only one observation. Its matching antigen is unknown. Sequencing used immunoSEQ multiplex PCR; TCRdb keeps in-frame clones, though not all of them. Of some 140,000 clones listed, more than 85% are singletons. This chain links TRBV7-6 with TRBJ1-1, with a weak D call TRBD1 (5 bases). The clonotype comes from an adult with an advanced solid tumor such as melanoma, head and neck, liver or kidney cancer. The source material was CD4+ or CD8+ T cells sorted from blood, sampled in a trial of the OX40 agonist ivuxolimab. CDR3 nucleotides: TGTGCCAGCAGCTTAATGGGGGGGGACCTCCGTGAAGCTTTCTTT. It yields the protein CASSLMGGDLREAFF. The complete variable domain, with remaining parts taken from reference TRBV7-6 and TRBJ1-1, reads GAGVSQSPRYKVTKRGQDVALRCDPISGHVSLYWYRQALGQGPEFLTYFNYEAQQDKSGLPNDRFSAERPEGSISTLTIQRTEQRDSAMYRCASSLMGGDLREAFFGQGTRLTVV.